These T cell receptor beta chains were read from a single sample in a study of blood T cell repertoires in COVID-19. Clones were sequenced by immunoSEQ multiplex PCR, and TCRdb holds only the in-frame ones, with some missing. The sample has approximately 190,000 clones, around nine tenths seen once. Material for sequencing was peripheral blood. The receptors here all came from a woman between 35 and 50 years old who had recovered from COVID-19. Each CDR3 is given without its conserved first and last residue.

12,TRBJ2-1,TRBV2,ASSSYLVSNEQF
12,TRBJ2-7,TRBV28,ASGPGLGTYEQY
16,TRBJ2-2,TRBV2,ASSERLAGGLNTGELF
12,TRBJ1-1,TRBV28,ASRRQLMNTEAF
11,TRBJ2-2,TRBV29-1,SVDPVDTGELF
12,TRBJ2-3,TRBV2,ASIAGMSWYTQY
16,TRBJ2-5,TRBV5-6,ASSPVSTSGSRQETQY
13,TRBJ2-2,TRBV5-5,ASSRGTAETGELF
12,TRBJ2-2,TRBV27,ASQLLRGLGELF
16,TRBJ2-1,TRBV30,AWSVAGPSGATGDEQF
11,TRBJ1-2,TRBV18,ASSPGGNYGYT
16,TRBJ2-1,TRBV7-6,ASSLRSPGEVTYNEQF
15,TRBJ2-7,TRBV28,ASSLTSGSNGAYEQY
11,TRBJ2-7,TRBV19,ASMGLTTYEQY
12,TRBJ2-7,TRBV9,ASSTVPSSYEQY
13,TRBJ2-5,TRBV28,ASSLGGQGSETQY
12,TRBJ2-7,TRBV5-1,ASGASGDSYEQY
11,TRBJ2-2,TRBV27,ASTTWNTGELF
12,TRBJ1-1,TRBV29-1,SVETGGTNTEAF
11,TRBJ1-2,TRBV6-5,ASSFTGNYGYT
13,TRBJ2-3,TRBV5-1,ASTWRERSTDTQY
12,TRBJ2-7,TRBV7-8,ASSFGRLSYEQY
10,TRBJ1-1,TRBV29-1,SARQGGTEAF
13,TRBJ2-1,TRBV7-2,ASSLARTGNNEQF
13,TRBJ2-7,TRBV14,ASSQYSGLGAEQY
15,TRBJ2-2,TRBV19,ASRSPSGRGNTGELF
15,TRBJ2-1,TRBV5-6,ASSQPFLAGEGSEQF
13,TRBJ1-2,TRBV18,ASSPSSGGDYGYT
12,TRBJ2-7,TRBV27,ASSLAGGYYEQY
13,TRBJ2-7,TRBV6-5,ASSAGTSGIPEQY
16,TRBJ2-3,TRBV27,ASRGFVGQGALTDTQY